The 3 T cell receptor beta chains below come from one sample, sequenced in a study of early T cells in non-severe SARS-CoV-2 infection. TCRdb used MiXCR to reprocess the 5' RACE reads, holding one entry per CDR3 protein. The sample records 70,000 to 85,000 distinct CDR3 sequences, 5% being singletons. Material: whole blood, obtained at baseline. The receptors derive from an adult who was a healthcare worker with PCR-confirmed SARS-CoV-2 infection or an uninfected control (not recorded which).

This clonotype was seen ten or more times. J is TRBJ2-3 and V is TRBV10-3; 7 bases align to TRBD2. The CDR3 runs 16 residues. Germline CDR1 ENHRY, CDR2 SYGVKD. With 0 bases clipped from V and 6 bases from J, the junction kept 9 bases outside the gene matches. The CDR3 DNA reads as TGTGCCATCAGTGAGTCTTCAGCGGGAAGGGGCGATACGCAGTATTTT. It yields the protein CAISESSAGRGDTQYF.

J is TRBJ1-4 and V is TRBV29-1; D is perhaps TRBD1 (5 bases). V was trimmed by 0 bases and J by 3 bases, leaving 26 bases between them. The germline V gene encodes CDR1 SQVTM and CDR2 ANQGSEA. The CDR3 extends over 20 amino acids. The CDR3 loop reads CSVEDLSDFLAVGANEKLFF. DNA of the CDR3: TGCAGCGTTGAAGATCTGAGTGATTTTTTAGCCGTAGGGGCTAATGAAAAACTGTTTTTT.

This clonotype was counted many times. The chain carries TRBV18 and TRBJ1-1; D possibly corresponds to TRBD1 (5 bases). The CDR3 runs 17 residues. The germline gives CDR1 KGHSH, CDR2 LQKENI. The germline V and J ends were trimmed by 3 bases and 0 bases, with 17 bases remaining between them. In DNA, the CDR3 is TGTGCCAGCTCACCCAGACAGCGGGCGGCGATGAACACTGAAGCTTTCTTT. Residues: CASSPRQRAAMNTEAFF.